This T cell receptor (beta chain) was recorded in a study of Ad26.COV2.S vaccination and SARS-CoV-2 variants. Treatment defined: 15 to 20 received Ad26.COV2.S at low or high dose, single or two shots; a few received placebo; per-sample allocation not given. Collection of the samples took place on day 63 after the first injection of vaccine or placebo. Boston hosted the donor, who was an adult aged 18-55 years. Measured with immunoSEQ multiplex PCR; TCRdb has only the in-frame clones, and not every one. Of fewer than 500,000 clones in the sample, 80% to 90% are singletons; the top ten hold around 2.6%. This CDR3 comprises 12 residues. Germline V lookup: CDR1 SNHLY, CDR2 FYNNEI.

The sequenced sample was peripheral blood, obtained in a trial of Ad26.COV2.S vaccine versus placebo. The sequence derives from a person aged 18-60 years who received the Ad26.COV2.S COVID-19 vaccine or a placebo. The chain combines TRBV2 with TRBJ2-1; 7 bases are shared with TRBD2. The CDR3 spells CANERDGNEQFF. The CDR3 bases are TGTGCAAACGAGCGGGACGGGAATGAGCAGTTCTTC.